Listed here are 21 T cell receptor beta chains from one sample, sequenced in a study of blood T cell repertoires in COVID-19. Data came from immunoSEQ multiplex PCR; TCRdb stores just in-frame clones and leaves some out. The top ten clones hold about 0.89% of a sample with approximately 360,000 clones, 88% of them seen once. Material: PBMCs or T cells enriched from blood (not recorded which). The receptors derive from a woman aged 30 to 39 with acute COVID-19.

The chain recombines TRBV4-3 with TRBJ1-2; D is uncertain. Germline V gene data show CDR1 as LGHNA and CDR2 as YSLEER. Trimming removed 0 bases at V and 4 bases at J, with 12 bases between. CDR3 size: 15 residues. CDR3 sequence (DNA): TGCGCCAGCAGCCAAGATCCCGCAGCGCCCTATGGCTACACCTTC. Its protein is CASSQDPAAPYGYTF.

The CDR3 sequence: CASSSPGLAGAISSTDTQYF. For the CDR3, the DNA is TGTGCCAGCAGCTCCCCGGGACTAGCGGGGGCAATCTCTAGCACAGATACGCAGTATTTT. The chain carries TRBV7-6 and TRBJ2-3, with TRBD2 matching over 14 bases. Germline assignment: CDR1 SGHVS and CDR2 FNYEAQ. The CDR3 extends over 20 amino acids. Unmatched junction bases numbered 12, after V lost 4 bases and J lost 0 bases.

There are a few counts of this clone. This chain uses TRBV3-1 (or the pseudogene TRBV3-2) with TRBJ1-2; 9 nucleotides align to TRBD1. Germline trimming cut 0 bases from V and 4 bases from J; bases unmatched to any gene: 3. Per the germline V gene, CDR1 is LGHDT and CDR2 is YNNKEL (reference sequence). This CDR3 is built from 15 residues. The DNA of the CDR3 is TGTGCCAGCAGCCAAGAGGAGACAGGGGGCTATGGCTACACCTTC. It translates to CASSQEETGGYGYTF.

The V gene is TRBV27, the J gene TRBJ1-4; D perhaps matches TRBD1 (5 bases). Trimming took off 3 bases at V and 4 bases at J, with 6 bases between the two ends. The CDR3 is 13 residues long. CDR1 and CDR2 (germline): MNHEY, SMNVEV (reference sequence). CDR3 loop: CASSFDSNEKLFF. CDR3 DNA: TGTGCCAGCAGTTTTGACAGTAATGAAAAACTGTTTTTT.

The rearrangement joins TRBV6-1 to TRBJ2-7; D may be TRBD1 (5 bases). This CDR3 is 16 amino acids long. The V end was cut by 4 bases, the J end by 2 bases, with 18 bases between. Per germline, CDR1 MNHNS and CDR2 SASEGT. The CDR3 nucleotides are TGTGCCAGCAGTGGAAGACTTAGAGACAGCCCCTACGAGCAGTACTTC. Amino acids: CASSGRLRDSPYEQYF.

This clone appeared a single time. The chain employs TRBV18 and TRBJ2-7; maybe TRBD2 (5 bases). V shed 2 bases and J shed 4 bases, with 12 bases lying between them. The CDR3 spans 14 residues. Germline assignment: CDR1 KGHSH and CDR2 LQKENI. This CDR3 is CASSPRRSTYEQYF. The DNA for the CDR3 is TGTGCCAGCTCACCAAGGAGGTCTACGTACGAGCAGTACTTC.

The V and J genes are TRBV5-6 and TRBJ1-2; a possible D gene is TRBD1 (6 bases). Trimming left V 4 bases short and J 3 bases short, with 16 bases between. This CDR3 region has 15 residues. Looked up from germline, CDR1 is SGHDT and CDR2 is YYEEEE. CDR3 DNA: TGTGCCAGCAGCCCGCAACGACAGGCAGACTATGGCTACACCTTC. Amino acids: CASSPQRQADYGYTF.

Points on this clone: Different DNA sequences within this sample yield the same CDR3. The chain joins TRBV7-3 to TRBJ2-1, with TRBD1 matching 8 bases. The CDR3 covers 15 residues. Germline trimming cut 2 bases from V and 4 bases from J; bases unmatched to any gene: 4. The V gene's germline CDR1 is SGHTA and CDR2 FQGTGA. CDR3 sequence (DNA): TGTGCCAGCAGCTTAGGACAGGGTCCTTACAATGAGCAGTTCTTC. Translating gives CASSLGQGPYNEQFF.

The chain combines TRBV5-1 with TRBJ1-4; 7 bases match TRBD1. The CDR3 contains 15 residues. Per the germline V gene, CDR1 is SGHRS and CDR2 is YFSETQ. J was trimmed by 7 bases and V by 0 bases; bases with no gene match: 6. CDR3 residues: CASSLEGGKGEKLFF. In nucleotides, the CDR3 is TGCGCCAGCAGCTTGGAAGGGGGCAAGGGTGAAAAACTGTTTTTT.

The chain couples TRBV3-1 (or the pseudogene TRBV3-2) to TRBJ1-2, with D possibly matching TRBD1 (6 bases). Trimming removed 1 base from V and 7 bases from J, with 10 bases in between. The CDR3 is 13 amino acids. CDR1 and CDR2 (germline): LGHDT, YNNKEL (reference sequence). CDR3 DNA sequence: TGTGCCAGCAGCCAAGTCGGGACATCTGGCTACACCTTC. This codes for CASSQVGTSGYTF.

Only one count was recorded for this clone. The chain is built from TRBV3-1 (or the pseudogene TRBV3-2) and TRBJ2-5; 14 bases fit TRBD2. Trimming took 1 base from V and 0 from J; bases not matched to a gene: 4. Germline-derived CDR1 and CDR2 are LGHDT and YNNKEL (reference sequence). This CDR3 contains 18 residues. The CDR3: CASSQGTSGGYYQETQYF. In DNA form, the CDR3 reads TGTGCCAGCAGCCAAGGGACTAGCGGGGGGTATTACCAAGAGACCCAGTACTTC.

A single count supports this clone. The rearrangement joins TRBV7-3 to TRBJ2-1; no firm D call. V was clipped by 2 bases and J by 2 bases, with 4 bases between them. This CDR3 spans 13 amino acids. Per the germline V gene, CDR1 is SGHTA and CDR2 is FQGTGA. The CDR3 spells CASSLAAYNEQFF. The CDR3 coding sequence is TGTGCCAGCAGCTTAGCGGCCTACAATGAGCAGTTCTTC.

This chain links TRBV7-3 with TRBJ1-2; the match to TRBD1 covers 7 bases. Losses at the gene ends were 1 base for V and 4 bases for J; bases not matched to a gene: 6. The CDR3 has 15 residues. Germline lookup yields CDR1 SGHTA and CDR2 FQGTGA. The CDR3 bases are TGTGCCAGCAGCTTAAATTCCGGGACAGTCTATGGCTACACCTTC. Translated: CASSLNSGTVYGYTF. The full variable domain, its missing parts supplied by reference TRBV7-3 and TRBJ1-2, is GAGVSQTPSNKVTEKGKYVELRCDPISGHTALYWYRQSLGQGPEFLIYFQGTGAADDSGLPNDRFFAVRPEGSVSTLKIQRTERGDSAVYLCASSLNSGTVYGYTFGSGTRLTVV.

V gene TRBV21-1 combines with J gene TRBJ1-5; TRBD1 reflects the table's D call only, with no check against the DNA. TRBV21-1 is termed a pseudogene. The CDR3 runs 17 residues. For the CDR3, the DNA is TGTGCCAGCAGAGCAAAGGGGGACAGGGCTTTGAGTCAGCCCCAGCATTTT. This encodes CASRAKGDRALSQPQHF.

The chain uses TRBV30 and TRBJ2-7; 8 bases match TRBD2. The CDR3 extends over 12 amino acids. With V trimmed by 3 bases and J by 4 bases, 2 bases remained unmatched. Germline lookup yields CDR1 GTSNPN and CDR2 SVGIG (reference sequence). The CDR3 region is CAWSGGGYEQYF. DNA of the CDR3: TGTGCCTGGAGCGGGGGGGGATACGAGCAGTACTTC.

This chain connects TRBV6-1 to TRBJ2-7, with D possibly being TRBD1 (6 bases). The germline V and J ends were trimmed by 3 bases and 3 bases, with 15 bases remaining between them. The CDR3 runs 15 residues. Germline V gene data show CDR1 as MNHNS and CDR2 as SASEGT. Here the CDR3 DNA reads TGTGCCAGCAGTGACGGACATGGACAGTACTACGAGCAGTACTTC. It yields the protein CASSDGHGQYYEQYF.

The chain recombines TRBV18 with TRBJ2-7, with 9 nucleotides matching TRBD2. CDR1 is KGHSH, CDR2 LQKENI, per germline. This CDR3 has 13 amino acids. Trimming at V came to 5 bases and at J to 3 bases, leaving 2 bases not matched to a gene. CDR3 residues: CASSRTSDYEQYF. CDR3 in DNA: TGTGCCAGCTCAAGGACTAGCGACTACGAGCAGTACTTC.

V and J are TRBV14 and TRBJ1-2; tentative D call: TRBD1 (6 bases). Germline V gene data show CDR1 as SGHDN and CDR2 as FVKESK. With 5 bases removed from V and 0 bases from J, the gap between germline ends came to 19 bases. The CDR3 covers 17 residues. The CDR3 coding sequence is TGTGCCAGCAGCTCCCGGGACAAGGCCCCTTCTAACTATGGCTACACCTTC. This codes for CASSSRDKAPSNYGYTF.

V gene TRBV5-1 combines with J gene TRBJ2-1; TRBD2 agrees at 8 bases. Trimming removed 0 bases from V and 4 bases from J; junction bases left unmatched: 6. This CDR3 is 16 amino acids long. Germline CDR1 reads SGHRS; CDR2 reads YFSETQ. The CDR3 protein is CASSLAGAGGYNEQFF. The DNA of the CDR3 is TGCGCCAGCAGCTTGGCCGGCGCGGGGGGTTACAATGAGCAGTTCTTC.

The CDR3 nucleotides read TGTGCCAGCTCCACCCACGGGACAGGGTCCTACGAGCAGTACTTC. Its translation: CASSTHGTGSYEQYF. This sequence joins TRBV28 and TRBJ2-7; TRBD1 aligns across 9 bases. This CDR3 is built from 15 residues. V lost 8 bases, J lost 1 base, and 9 bases stayed unmatched. Germline V CDR1 and CDR2: MDHEN, SYDVKM.

The gene calls are TRBV4-2 and TRBJ1-5, with TRBD1 identical over 8 bases. The germline CDR1 and CDR2 sequences are LGHNA and YNFKEQ. The CDR3 is made up of 16 amino acids. V was clipped by 4 bases and J by 4 bases; unmatched bases: 9. This CDR3 is CASSLTAQGANQPQHF. As DNA, the CDR3 is TGTGCCAGCAGCCTCACCGCTCAGGGGGCGAATCAGCCCCAGCATTTT.